This T cell receptor beta chain was profiled in a study of PD-L1 blockade in urothelial cancer. Study overall: Atezolizumab at 1,200 mg intravenously every 3 weeks was started by patients in about 2014. Before enrollment, 0 to 3 chemotherapy regimens had been given to patients. Once treatment had started, blood was analyzed at 3 weeks (second dose) and again at 6 weeks.

Sequencing was performed with immunoSEQ multiplex PCR; in TCRdb, only in-frame clones are kept and a portion is missing. The sample yields about 74,000 clones, around 84% seen once. The source material was PBMCs, sampled around atezolizumab (anti-PD-L1) treatment. This receptor was identified in a man aged 70 or older with urothelial cancer.

The DNA of the CDR3 is TGTGCCAGCTCACCAGGGAGCGACACCGGGGAGCTGTTTTTT. It translates to CASSPGSDTGELFF. This chain connects TRBV18 to TRBJ2-2; D possibly corresponds to TRBD2 (5 bases). Germline-derived CDR1 and CDR2 are KGHSH and LQKENI. This CDR3 comprises 14 residues. The V end was cut by 2 bases, the J end by 3 bases, with 7 bases between.